This T cell receptor (beta chain) was sequenced for a study of blood T cell repertoires in COVID-19. On the study more broadly: T cells, B-cell-depleted T cells, or PBMCs supplied cDNA or gDNA.

The CDR3 runs 13 residues. The ends were cut back, 1 base at V and 4 bases at J, with 8 bases in the middle. Germline V CDR1 and CDR2: KGHSH, LQKENI. The protocol was immunoSEQ multiplex PCR, while the TCRdb copy is restricted to in-frame clones and leaves out a portion. The sample contains tens of thousands of clones, 70% to 85% of which appear only once. Material for sequencing was peripheral blood. The source is a woman aged 55 to 70 with acute or convalescent COVID-19. The chain carries TRBV18 and TRBJ2-7, with a weak D call TRBD1 (5 bases). CDR3 DNA sequence: TGTGCCAGCTCACCACAGGGGCCGTACGAGCAGTACTTC. Encoded protein: CASSPQGPYEQYF. The complete variable domain, with remaining parts taken from reference TRBV18 and TRBJ2-7, reads NAGVMQNPRHLVRRRGQEARLRCSPMKGHSHVYWYRQLPEEGLKFMVYLQKENIIDESGMPKERFSAEFPKEGPSILRIQQVVRGDSAAYFCASSPQGPYEQYFGPGTRLTVT.